The present entry profiles one T cell receptor (beta chain) with its context. This entry is derived from a study of blood T cell repertoires in COVID-19. Study information: COVID-19 samples collected from the United States, Italy and Spain covered acute and convalescent phases. Sample material is recorded as cDNA or gDNA derived from T cells, B-cell-depleted T cells, or PBMCs.

The data were produced by immunoSEQ multiplex PCR, yet TCRdb's version contains in-frame clones alone and is incomplete. Of fewer than 200,000 clones listed, about four fifths were seen once; the top ten hold about 6.4%. This CDR3 contains 15 residues. From germline, CDR1 is GTSNPN and CDR2 SVGIG (reference sequence). J lost 2 bases, V lost 0 bases, and 4 bases had no gene match. The J gene is TRBJ1-2, the V gene TRBV30; TRBD1 aligns across 9 bases. Sequenced input: peripheral blood. This TCR was sampled from a human donor in a cohort sampled during active COVID-19. CDR3 in DNA: TGTGCCTGGAGTGTAGGACAGGGGTCAAACTATGGCTACACCTTC. This encodes CAWSVGQGSNYGYTF.